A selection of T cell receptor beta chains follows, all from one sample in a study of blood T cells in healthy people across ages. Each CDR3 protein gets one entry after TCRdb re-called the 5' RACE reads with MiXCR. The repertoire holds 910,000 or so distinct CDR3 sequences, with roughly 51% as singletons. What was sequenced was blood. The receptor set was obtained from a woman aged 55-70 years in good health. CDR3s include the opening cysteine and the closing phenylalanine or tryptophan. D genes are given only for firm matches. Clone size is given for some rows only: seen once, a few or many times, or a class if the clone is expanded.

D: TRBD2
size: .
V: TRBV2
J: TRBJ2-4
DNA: TGTGCCAGCCAACTAGCGGCCGTTAGGTACTTC
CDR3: CASQLAAVRYF

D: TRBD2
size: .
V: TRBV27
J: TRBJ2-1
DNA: TGTGCCAGCAGCCTGACTAGCGGGATGTACAATGAGCAGTTCTTC
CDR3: CASSLTSGMYNEQFF

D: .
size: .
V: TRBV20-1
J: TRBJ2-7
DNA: TGCAGTGCCCTGGACGCAGGGCCCAACGAGCAGTACTTC
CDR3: CSALDAGPNEQYF

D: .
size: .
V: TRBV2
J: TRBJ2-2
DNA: TGTGCCAGCAGTGTGAACGGCAACACCGGGGAGCTGTTTTTT
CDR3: CASSVNGNTGELFF

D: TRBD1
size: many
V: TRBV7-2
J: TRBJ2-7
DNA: TGTGCCAGCAGCCTCCGGGACAGGGGAGACGAGCAGTACTTC
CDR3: CASSLRDRGDEQYF

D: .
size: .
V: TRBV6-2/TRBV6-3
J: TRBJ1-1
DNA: TGTGCCAGCATTGGGGTCCTGAACACTGAAGCTTTCTTT
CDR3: CASIGVLNTEAFF

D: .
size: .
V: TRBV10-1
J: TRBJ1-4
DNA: TGCGCCAGCAGTGGACAGTCGAATGAAAAACTGTTTTTT
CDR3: CASSGQSNEKLFF

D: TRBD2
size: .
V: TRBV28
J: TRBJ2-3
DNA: TGTGCCAGCCGGGACTACAAGAGCACAGATACGCAGTATTTT
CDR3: CASRDYKSTDTQYF

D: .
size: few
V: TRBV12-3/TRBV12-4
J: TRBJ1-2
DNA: TGTGCCAGCACCCTGGGGCGACCCTATGGCTACACCTTC
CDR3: CASTLGRPYGYTF

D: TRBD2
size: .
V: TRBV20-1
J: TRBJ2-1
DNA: TGCAGTGCTCCCCAGTTTAGCCCCCCCGGGACTAGCGGGAGAAATGAGCAGTTCTTC
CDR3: CSAPQFSPPGTSGRNEQFF

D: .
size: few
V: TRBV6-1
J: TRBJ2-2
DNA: TGTGCCAGCAATCGGGGAACGTACACCGGGGAGCTGTTTTTT
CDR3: CASNRGTYTGELFF

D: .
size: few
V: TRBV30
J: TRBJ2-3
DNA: TGTGCCTGGAGTGTAGAGGATACGCAGTATTTT
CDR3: CAWSVEDTQYF

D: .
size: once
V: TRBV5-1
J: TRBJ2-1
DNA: TGCGCCAGCAGCTTAACAGGCTCGGCCAATGAGCAGTTCTTC
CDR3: CASSLTGSANEQFF

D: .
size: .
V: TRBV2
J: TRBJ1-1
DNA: TGTGCCAGCAGTGTCGGCTTAGCTGAAGCTTTCTTT
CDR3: CASSVGLAEAFF

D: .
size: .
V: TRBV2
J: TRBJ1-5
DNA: TGTGCCAGCAGTGGCTCGGTTACATCGAATCAGCCCCAGCATTTT
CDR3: CASSGSVTSNQPQHF

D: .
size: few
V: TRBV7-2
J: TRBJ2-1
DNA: TGTGCCAGCAGCGCGGACTACCGGGGGAACGATGAGCAGTTCTTC
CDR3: CASSADYRGNDEQFF

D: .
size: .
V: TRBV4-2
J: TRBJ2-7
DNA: TGTGCCAGCAGCCAAGCTTCGAGTGGGCTCTCCTACGAGCAGTACTTC
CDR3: CASSQASSGLSYEQYF

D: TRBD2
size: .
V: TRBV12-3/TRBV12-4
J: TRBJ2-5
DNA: TGTGCCAGCAGACCAAACTGGGCGGGAGACCAAGAGACCCAGTACTTC
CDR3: CASRPNWAGDQETQYF

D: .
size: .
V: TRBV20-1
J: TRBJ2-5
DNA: TGCAGTGTAGACGGTTTTGGAGAGACCCAGTACTTC
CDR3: CSVDGFGETQYF

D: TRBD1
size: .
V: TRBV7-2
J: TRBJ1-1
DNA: TGTGCCAGCAGCCGGGGACAGGGGGCGACTGAAGCTTTCTTT
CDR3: CASSRGQGATEAFF

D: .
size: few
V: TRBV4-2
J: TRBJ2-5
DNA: TGTGCCAGCAGCCAAGGGGGCAGTAGACAAGAGACCCAGTACTTC
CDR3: CASSQGGSRQETQYF

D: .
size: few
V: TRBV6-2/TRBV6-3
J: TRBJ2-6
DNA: TGTGCCAGCACCATGACAGACGAGGCGCCCCACTCTGGGGCCAACGTCCTGACTTTC
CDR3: CASTMTDEAPHSGANVLTF

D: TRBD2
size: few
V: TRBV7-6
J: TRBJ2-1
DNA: TGTGCCAGCAGCTTAGCGATGGTCCCTAGCGGAGGCCTATACAATGAGCAGTTCTTC
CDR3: CASSLAMVPSGGLYNEQFF

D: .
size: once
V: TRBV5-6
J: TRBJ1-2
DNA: TGTGCCAGCAGCCCCTTAACCGGGACCGCAAGGAACCGCTGCACCTTC
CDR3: CASSPLTGTARNRCTF

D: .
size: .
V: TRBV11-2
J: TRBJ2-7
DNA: TGTGCCAGCAGCCTGGGACTTATCTCCTACGAGCAGTACTTC
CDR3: CASSLGLISYEQYF

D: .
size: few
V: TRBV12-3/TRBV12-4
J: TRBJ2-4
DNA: TGTGCCAGCAGTTTAATCGAGGGTAATCAGTACTTC
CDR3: CASSLIEGNQYF

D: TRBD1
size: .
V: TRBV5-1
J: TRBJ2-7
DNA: TGCGCCAGCAGCTTCCGCCACAGGGGCTCCTACGAGCAGTACTTC
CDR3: CASSFRHRGSYEQYF

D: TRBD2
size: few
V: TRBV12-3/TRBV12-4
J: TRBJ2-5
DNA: TGTGCCAGCAGTTCGGGACAAGCGGGAGCTAGGGAGACCCAGTACTTC
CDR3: CASSSGQAGARETQYF

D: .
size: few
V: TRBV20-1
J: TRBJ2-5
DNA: TGCAGTGCTAGTAGCCGGGCAGATTCATTGCAAGAGACCCAGTACTTC
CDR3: CSASSRADSLQETQYF

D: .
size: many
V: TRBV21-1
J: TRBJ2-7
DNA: TGTGCCAGCAGCGCCGGGACAGTCTACGAGCAGTACTTC
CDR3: CASSAGTVYEQYF

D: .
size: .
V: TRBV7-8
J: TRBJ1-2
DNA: TGTGCCAGCAGCTTAGGGGGTGCACCCTATGGCTACACCTTC
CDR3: CASSLGGAPYGYTF

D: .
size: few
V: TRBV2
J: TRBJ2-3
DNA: TGTAGTCAAGCCATCTCATCCAGCACAGATACGCAGTATTTT
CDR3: CSQAISSSTDTQYF

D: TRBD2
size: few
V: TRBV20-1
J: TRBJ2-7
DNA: TGCAGTGCTAGAAACCTAGCGGGAGCGTCCTACGAGCAGTACTTC
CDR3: CSARNLAGASYEQYF

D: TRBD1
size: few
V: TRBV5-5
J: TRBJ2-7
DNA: TGTGCCAGCAGCTTTGGGACAGCGGCGTCCGACGAGCAGTACTTC
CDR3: CASSFGTAASDEQYF

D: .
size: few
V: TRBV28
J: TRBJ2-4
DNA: TGTGCCAGCAGTTCCCCCTCTGGCGGGCCGCGGTACTTC
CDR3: CASSSPSGGPRYF

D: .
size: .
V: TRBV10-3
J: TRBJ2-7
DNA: TGTGCCATCATATGGGTGTCTAGCGAGAGCTCCTACGAGCAGTACTTC
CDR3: CAIIWVSSESSYEQYF

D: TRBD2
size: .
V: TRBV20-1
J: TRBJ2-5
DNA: TGCAGTGCTAGTACAGCGGGGGAATTGGAGACCCAGTACTTC
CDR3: CSASTAGELETQYF

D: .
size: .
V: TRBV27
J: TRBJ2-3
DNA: TGTGCCAGCAGTTTCCTGCCACCTTCACATACGCAGTATTTT
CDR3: CASSFLPPSHTQYF

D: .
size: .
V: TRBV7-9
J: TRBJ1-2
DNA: TGTGCCAGCAGCTTTGATTGGGACGGCTACACCTTC
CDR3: CASSFDWDGYTF

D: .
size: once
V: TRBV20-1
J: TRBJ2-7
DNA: TGCAGTGCTGACAGGAAACTGGCCTCCACCGACGAGCAGTACTTC
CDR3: CSADRKLASTDEQYF

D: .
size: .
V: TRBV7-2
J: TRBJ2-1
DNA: TGTGCCAGCAGCAAACCGGGGGGAGGGGGTGAGCAGTTCTTC
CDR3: CASSKPGGGGEQFF

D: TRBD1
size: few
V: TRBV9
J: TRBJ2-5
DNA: TGTGCCAGCAGCGTCGGGACAGGGGGTTTGAAGACCCAGTACTTC
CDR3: CASSVGTGGLKTQYF

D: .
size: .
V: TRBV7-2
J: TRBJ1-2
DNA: TGTGCCAGCTGCTTAGATAGGTCTGGCTACACCTTC
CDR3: CASCLDRSGYTF

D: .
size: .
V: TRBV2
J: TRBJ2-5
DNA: TGTGCCAGCAGTGATACCGTAGGGGAGACCCAGTACTTC
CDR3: CASSDTVGETQYF

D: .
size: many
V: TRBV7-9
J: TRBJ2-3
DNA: TGTGCCAGACAAGGTTTCACAGATACGCAGTATTTT
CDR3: CARQGFTDTQYF

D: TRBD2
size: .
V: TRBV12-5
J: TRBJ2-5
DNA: TGTGCTAGTGGTCCCGGAACTCTAGGGCGGGAGGTCGGAGAGACCCAGTACTTC
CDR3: CASGPGTLGREVGETQYF

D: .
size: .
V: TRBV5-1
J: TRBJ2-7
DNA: TGCGCCAGCAGCTTAGGGGAGACCGCGTACGAGCAGTACTTC
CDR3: CASSLGETAYEQYF

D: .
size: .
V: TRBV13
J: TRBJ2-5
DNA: TGTGCCAGCAGCCCACATAGAGGGCGGGGTGACGAAGAGACCCAGTACTTC
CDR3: CASSPHRGRGDEETQYF

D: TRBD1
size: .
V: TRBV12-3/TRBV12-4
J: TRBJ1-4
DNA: TGTGCCAGCACCGCCGGGACAGGGTGGGAAAAACTGTTTTTT
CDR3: CASTAGTGWEKLFF

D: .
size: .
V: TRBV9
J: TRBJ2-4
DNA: TGTGCCAGCAGCGTAGCTACAGGCGGGGGCGGCGAAAACATTCAGTACTTC
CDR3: CASSVATGGGGENIQYF